These 9 T cell receptor beta chains share one sample of origin, sequenced in a study of T cells in localized non-small cell lung cancer. Here immunoSEQ multiplex PCR was the method, and the copy in TCRdb shows in-frame clones only, minus some. The data hold some 10,000 clones, with 48% observed a single time. The sequencing here drew on lymph node tissue, taken before any cancer treatment. All receptors derive from a woman aged 40-69 years with stage II squamous cell lung carcinoma.

Written as DNA, the CDR3 is TGTGGCGGGATGGGACCCGAGTTCACAGATACGCAGTATTTT. Its translation: CGGMGPEFTDTQYF. This chain joins TRBV19 and TRBJ2-3; D possibly corresponds to TRBD2 (6 bases). The CDR3 loop spans 14 amino acids. CDR1 is LNHDA, CDR2 SQIVND, per germline (reference sequence).

V and J are TRBV14 and TRBJ2-7, with 9 positions matching TRBD1. The CDR3 runs to 15 residues. CDR1 is SGHDN and CDR2 is FVKESK in the germline V gene. V dropped 4 bases and J dropped 4; count of bases not matched to a gene: 8. CDR3 in amino acids: CASSLEDRGVYEQYF. The CDR3 DNA sequence: TGTGCCAGCAGCCTAGAGGACAGGGGCGTATACGAGCAGTACTTC.

This clone was counted between two and nine times. The chain has TRBV10-3 and TRBJ2-4; D is uncertain. CDR3 length: 13 amino acids. Trimming removed 10 bases from V and 7 bases from J, with 17 bases in between. Germline values: CDR1 ENHRY, CDR2 SYGVKD. CDR3 nucleotide sequence: TGTGCCACTTCGGTCAACAGCGCCAACATTCAGTACTTC. Translating gives CATSVNSANIQYF.

The rearrangement joins TRBV19 to TRBJ1-1, with D maybe TRBD1 (6 bases). In germline, CDR1 is LNHDA, CDR2 SQIVND (reference sequence). The CDR3 is 13 amino acids. Trimming took off 8 bases at V and 0 bases at J, with 10 bases between the two ends. CDR3 sequence: CASSGHVNTEAFF. The CDR3 DNA sequence: TGTGCCAGTTCGGGACACGTGAACACTGAAGCTTTCTTT.

This clone was seen more than once but under ten times. This chain uses TRBV9 with TRBJ2-7; D assignment may be TRBD1 or TRBD2 (5 bases each). V dropped 0 bases and J dropped 4 bases, with 11 bases sitting between them. Germline V CDR1 and CDR2: SGDLS, YYNGEE. This CDR3 is built from 14 residues. The CDR3 here is CASSVGGREYEQYF. Here the CDR3 DNA reads TGTGCCAGCAGCGTAGGAGGCAGGGAGTACGAGCAGTACTTC.

The chain recombines TRBV28 with TRBJ1-2; 7 bases fit TRBD1. Germline CDR1 reads MDHEN; CDR2 reads SYDVKM. CDR3 length: 16 amino acids. Unmatched junction bases numbered 16, after V lost 4 bases and J lost 8 bases. DNA for the CDR3: TGTGCCAGCAGTTGGGGAGTTCTAGGGGGCGCAGGGGGCTACACCTTC. The encoded protein is CASSWGVLGGAGGYTF.

V and J are TRBV28 and TRBJ2-7; D call uncertain. Deletions cut 2 bases from V and 4 bases from J, with 6 bases between. This CDR3 has 12 amino acids. Germline CDR1 and CDR2: MDHEN and SYDVKM. This chain's CDR3 is CASSLERYEQYF. The CDR3 DNA sequence: TGTGCCAGCAGTTTAGAGCGTTACGAGCAGTACTTC.

The V and J genes are TRBV4-1 and TRBJ2-3; 8 nucleotides align to TRBD2. This CDR3 is built from 18 residues. Germline V gene sequence: CDR1 MGHRA, CDR2 YSYEKL. Unmatched junction bases numbered 11, after V lost 1 base and J lost 2 bases. The CDR3 sequence is CASSQAPDQAGVTDTQYF. CDR3 DNA: TGCGCCAGCAGCCAAGCCCCGGACCAAGCGGGAGTCACAGATACGCAGTATTTT.

The chain employs TRBV6-8 and TRBJ2-3, with 7 bases that match TRBD1. The V segment lost 5 bases and the J segment 5 bases; nucleotides outside the gene matches: 7. In germline, CDR1 is MNHGY, CDR2 SAAAGT. The CDR3 extends over 14 amino acids. This CDR3 reads CASSRTGAVDTQYF. CDR3 nucleotides: TGTGCCAGCAGTCGAACAGGGGCCGTAGATACGCAGTATTTT.